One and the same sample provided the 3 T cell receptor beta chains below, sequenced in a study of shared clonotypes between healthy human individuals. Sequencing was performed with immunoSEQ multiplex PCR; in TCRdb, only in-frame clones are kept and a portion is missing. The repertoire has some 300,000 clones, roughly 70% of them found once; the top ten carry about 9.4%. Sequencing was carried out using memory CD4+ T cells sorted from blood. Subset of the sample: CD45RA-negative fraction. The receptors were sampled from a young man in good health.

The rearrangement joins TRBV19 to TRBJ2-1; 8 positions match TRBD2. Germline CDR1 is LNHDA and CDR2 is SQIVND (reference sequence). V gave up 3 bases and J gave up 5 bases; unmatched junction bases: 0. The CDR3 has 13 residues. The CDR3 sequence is CASSMGLDNEQFF. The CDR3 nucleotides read TGTGCCAGTAGTATGGGACTAGACAATGAGCAGTTCTTC.

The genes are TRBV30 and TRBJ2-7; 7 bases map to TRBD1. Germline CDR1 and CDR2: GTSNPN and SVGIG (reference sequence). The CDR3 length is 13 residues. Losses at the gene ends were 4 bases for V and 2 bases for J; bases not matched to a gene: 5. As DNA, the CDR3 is TGTGCCTGGACTCGAGACAGGGCCTACGAGCAGTACTTC. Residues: CAWTRDRAYEQYF. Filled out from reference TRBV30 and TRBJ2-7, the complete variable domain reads SQTIHQWPATLVQPVGSPLSLECTVEGTSNPNLYWYRQAAGRGLQLLFYSVGIGQISSEVPQNLSASRPQDRQFILSSKKLLLSDSGFYLCAWTRDRAYEQYFGPGTRLTVT.

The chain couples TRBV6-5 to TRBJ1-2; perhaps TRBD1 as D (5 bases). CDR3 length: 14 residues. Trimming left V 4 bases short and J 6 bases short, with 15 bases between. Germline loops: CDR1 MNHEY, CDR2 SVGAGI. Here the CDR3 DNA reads TGTGCCAGCAGTTTAGGAGGTGGGGGAAATGGCTACACCTTC. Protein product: CASSLGGGGNGYTF.